Detailed here is one T cell receptor (beta chain). The data were taken from a study of blood T cell repertoires in COVID-19. Study as a whole: COVID-19 samples from acute and convalescent phases originated in the United States, Italy and Spain.

Methods used by the authors: Estimated nucleated cell counts came from reference gene primer amplification. Clones were sequenced by immunoSEQ multiplex PCR, and TCRdb holds only the in-frame ones, with some missing. D and trimming come from the DNA, and the V and J calls and clone size come from that table. The sample yields roughly 350,000 clones, 75% to 90% seen once. Germline-derived CDR1 and CDR2 are SGDLS and YYNGEE. V gave up 0 bases and J gave up 2 bases, with 9 bases separating them. This CDR3 has 15 residues. Seattle-derived patients entered the study during active infection and were followed longitudinally.

Sequenced material: peripheral blood. The rearrangement uses TRBV9 and TRBJ2-1; no definite D call. The sequence derives from a woman between 50 and 59 years old with COVID-19, enrolled during active disease. DNA of the CDR3: TGTGCCAGCAGCGTAGAAACAGCCCCCTACAATGAGCAGTTCTTC. Amino acids: CASSVETAPYNEQFF.